The 2 T cell receptor beta chains below come from one sample, sequenced in a study of T cell responses to AZD1222 COVID-19 vaccine. Produced via immunoSEQ multiplex PCR; TCRdb's table is partial and in-frame only. The sample records roughly 150,000 clones, more than 70% being singletons. The sequenced sample was peripheral blood, obtained on day 0 of AZD1222 vaccination. These receptor sequences come from an adult in good health.

The chain has TRBV11-2 and TRBJ1-3, with a tentative D call TRBD1 (6 bases). The CDR3 runs to 15 residues. In germline, CDR1 is SGHAT, CDR2 FQNNGV. The V end was cut by 4 bases, the J end by 2 bases, with 12 bases between. The CDR3 loop is CASSWGRGAGNTIYF. The DNA of the CDR3 is TGTGCCAGCAGCTGGGGCAGGGGAGCTGGAAACACCATATATTTT.

The V and J genes are TRBV18 and TRBJ1-1; TRBD1 is a possible D gene (6 bases). CDR1 and CDR2 (germline): KGHSH, LQKENI. Trimming removed 6 bases from V and 8 bases from J, with 10 bases in between. The CDR3 sequence is 11 residues long. CDR3 coding DNA: TGTGCCAGCTCTTTCGACAGGGAAGCTTTCTTT. Its translation is CASSFDREAFF.